The rows below give T cell receptor beta chains drawn from one sample of a study of T cell changes during pregnancy in multiple sclerosis. The repertoire was sequenced with immunoSEQ multiplex PCR; TCRdb's copy has only in-frame clones and lacks some. This sample has 55,000 to 65,000 clones, with 90% found just once. The input for sequencing was peripheral blood, taken in the first trimester of pregnancy. The receptors originated from a female donor in good health, enrolled as a control in a pregnancy study. CDR3s include the opening cysteine and the closing phenylalanine or tryptophan. D genes are given only for firm matches. A clone size is listed for some rows: how often the clone was seen (once, few, many), or a class if it is expanded.

>TRBJ2-7|TRBV21-1|-|-
TGTGCCAGCAGCAAAGGCGGCAGGGAACACCACAAAGCCCACGAGCAGTACTTC
CASSKGGREHHKAHEQYF
>TRBJ1-1|TRBV19|-|-
TGTGCCAGTAGTATTTCGGTTGCCACTGAAGCTTTCTTT
CASSISVATEAFF
>TRBJ1-3|TRBV7-9|-|-
TGTGCCAGCAGCCCCGACAGATTAATAGATCCATCCTCTGGAAACACCATATATTTT
CASSPDRLIDPSSGNTIYF
>TRBJ1-1|TRBV9|-|TRBD1
TGTGCCAGCAGCGTCCAGGGGGCGGACACTGAAGCTTTCTTT
CASSVQGADTEAFF
>TRBJ2-1|TRBV19|-|-
TGTGCCAGTAACCAACAGGGAGCCTACAATGAGCAGTTCTTC
CASNQQGAYNEQFF
>TRBJ1-4|TRBV5-6|-|-
TGTGCCAGCAGCTTGGGGCAGATTGAAAAACTGTTTTTT
CASSLGQIEKLFF
>TRBJ1-5|TRBV30|-|-
TGTGCCTGGAGTCCCACCGGACAGCTCAATCAGCCCCAGCATTTT
CAWSPTGQLNQPQHF
>TRBJ2-7|TRBV6-6|-|-
TGTGCCAGCAGTTACAGAGGACTCGGGGAGCAGTACTTC
CASSYRGLGEQYF
>TRBJ2-4|TRBV5-1|-|-
TGCGCCAGCAGTTTCGGGGATACCGCCAAAAACATTCAGTACTTC
CASSFGDTAKNIQYF
>TRBJ1-1|TRBV9|-|-
TGTGCCAGCAGCGTAGGGGCAGGGGCGATCCGTAACACTGAAGCTTTCTTT
CASSVGAGAIRNTEAFF
>TRBJ2-7|TRBV10-3|-|-
TGTGCCATCAGTGACAGGGACGAGCAGTACTTC
CAISDRDEQYF
>TRBJ2-2|TRBV19|-|TRBD2
TGTGCCAGTAACGGCGGGGGTGGGACCGGGGAGCTGTTTTTT
CASNGGGGTGELFF
>TRBJ2-7|TRBV28|-|TRBD1
TGTGCCAGCAGACAGGGGGGATCCTACGAGCAGTACTTC
CASRQGGSYEQYF
>TRBJ1-2|TRBV27|-|TRBD1
TGTGCCAGCAGTTTGGAGACAGGGGGTTACTATGGCTACACCTTC
CASSLETGGYYGYTF
>TRBJ1-1|TRBV6-5|-|TRBD1
TGTGCCAGCAGTCAAAACAGGGGGACCACTGAAGCTTTCTTT
CASSQNRGTTEAFF
>TRBJ1-2|TRBV30|-|-
TGTGCCTGGAGTGCAGAACCTAACTATGGCTACACCTTC
CAWSAEPNYGYTF
>TRBJ2-2|TRBV6-4|few|TRBD2
TGTGCCAGCAGTGACTCGAGCGGGGCCGGGGAGCTGTTTTTT
CASSDSSGAGELFF
>TRBJ1-1|TRBV9|once|TRBD1
TGTGCCAGCAGCGGACCAAACAGGGGGTCTGATGAAGCTTTCTTT
CASSGPNRGSDEAFF
>TRBJ1-1|TRBV5-6|-|-
TGTGCCAGCGGCTTAACGAGGTACCTACCGATGAACACTGAAGCTTTCTTT
CASGLTRYLPMNTEAFF
>TRBJ2-7|TRBV6-1|-|-
TGTGCCAGCAGTGAAGCGCAGGGAACGCCATCCTACGAGCAGTACTTC
CASSEAQGTPSYEQYF
>TRBJ2-5|TRBV30|-|-
TGTGCCTGGAGCCTGGGGGGTTTTGAGACCCAGTACTTC
CAWSLGGFETQYF
>TRBJ1-5|TRBV7-9|few|-
TGTGCCAGCAGCTTGGGGCAGGGGTATAGGGGCAATCAGCCCCAGCATTTT
CASSLGQGYRGNQPQHF
>TRBJ1-1|TRBV30|-|TRBD1
TGTGCCTGGAGTCCACACAGGGGGCTGGCCACTGAAGCTTTCTTT
CAWSPHRGLATEAFF
>TRBJ1-1|TRBV7-9|few|-
TGTGCCAGCAGCTCTAGCCAGGAGAACACTGAAGCTTTCTTT
CASSSSQENTEAFF
>TRBJ1-4|TRBV11-3|-|-
TGTGCCAGCAGCTTTAGAGGCAATGAAAAACTGTTTTTT
CASSFRGNEKLFF
>TRBJ1-1|TRBV5-1|few|-
TGCGCCAGCAGCTTGGACGCCAGGGCGAACACTGAAGCTTTCTTT
CASSLDARANTEAFF
>TRBJ1-1|TRBV5-4|-|TRBD1
TGTGCCAGCAGCTTGGGTTCCCGGGCAGGGGGCTTCACTGAAGCTTTCTTT
CASSLGSRAGGFTEAFF
>TRBJ2-3|TRBV6-1|-|TRBD2
TGTGCCAGCAGTGAGAAGCGGGGGGGCCGCACAGATACGCAGTATTTT
CASSEKRGGRTDTQYF
>TRBJ2-3|TRBV7-3|-|-
TGTGCCAGCAGGAAAGAAAAACCGGGAAGCCCTAGGGATACGCAGTATTTT
CASRKEKPGSPRDTQYF
>TRBJ2-2|TRBV19|-|-
TGTGCCAGTAGTGCATGGGTTACTCAGGTTAACACCGGGGAGCTGTTTTTT
CASSAWVTQVNTGELFF
>TRBJ2-2|TRBV5-1|-|-
TGCGCCAGCAGCTCGGACATTGCCGGGGAGCTGTTTTTT
CASSSDIAGELFF
>TRBJ2-7|TRBV11-2|-|-
TGTGCCAGCAGCTTAGAGGGGTGGGAGACCTCCGAGCAGTACTTC
CASSLEGWETSEQYF
>TRBJ2-2|TRBV6-5|-|-
TGTGCCGGGGGCCCAGTGGATCCGAGGGCCGGGGAGCTGTTTTTT
CAGGPVDPRAGELFF
>TRBJ2-1|TRBV12-5|-|-
TGTGCTAGTGGTTCAGGTAGGGAGCAGTTCTTC
CASGSGREQFF
>TRBJ2-3|TRBV11-2|-|-
TGTGCCAGCGGGGCCAGCCCAGGGGGCACAGATACGCAGTATTTT
CASGASPGGTDTQYF
>TRBJ2-2|TRBV7-9|-|-
TGTGCCAGCAGCCCTTATACAAACGCGAACACCGGGGAGCTGTTTTTT
CASSPYTNANTGELFF
>TRBJ2-5|TRBV30|-|TRBD1
TGTGCCTGGAGTGTAGGGGACAGCCGGACCCAGTACTTC
CAWSVGDSRTQYF
>TRBJ2-7|TRBV13|-|-
TGTGCCAGCAGCATCCAGGGATTCCTTGCCGAGCAGTACTTC
CASSIQGFLAEQYF
>TRBJ1-2|TRBV19|few|-
TGTGCCAGTAGTATCAAGGGGTCCTATGGCTACACCTTC
CASSIKGSYGYTF
>TRBJ1-5|TRBV9|-|TRBD1
TGTGCCAGCAGCCCTAAAGACAGGGGAAGCCAGCCCCAGCATTTT
CASSPKDRGSQPQHF
>TRBJ2-1|TRBV19|-|TRBD2
TGTGCCAGTAGTAACTTCGGGACTAGCGGGGACAATGAGCAGTTCTTC
CASSNFGTSGDNEQFF
>TRBJ1-4|TRBV18|-|-
TGTGCCAGCTCCTGGACAGATAATGAAAAACTGTTTTTT
CASSWTDNEKLFF
>TRBJ2-1|TRBV15|-|TRBD2
TGTGCCACCAGCAGAGTAGCGGGGGGCAACAATGAGCAGTTCTTC
CATSRVAGGNNEQFF
>TRBJ2-1|TRBV6-5|-|TRBD2
TGTGCCAGCAGTTACCTTCGGGGGGGATACAATGAGCAGTTCTTC
CASSYLRGGYNEQFF
>TRBJ2-1|TRBV5-4|once|TRBD2
TGTGCCAGCAGCTTGGCCCTAGCGGGGGGGGTCTACAATGAGCAGTTCTTC
CASSLALAGGVYNEQFF
>TRBJ2-3|TRBV4-3|-|TRBD2
TGCGCCAGCAGCCAAGAAGCGGGGGGGCCCACAGATACGCAGTATTTT
CASSQEAGGPTDTQYF
>TRBJ1-2|TRBV7-2|-|-
TGTGCCAGCAGCTTAGTTACAGGCGGCCTAGCTAACTATGGCTACACCTTC
CASSLVTGGLANYGYTF
>TRBJ1-1|TRBV21-1|-|-
TGTGCCAGCAGCAAAGTTGGAGGGATGAACACTGAAGCTTTCTTT
CASSKVGGMNTEAFF
>TRBJ2-5|TRBV5-1|-|TRBD2
TGCGCCAGCAGCTTGGTAGGTCTAGCGGGAGAGACCCAGTACTTC
CASSLVGLAGETQYF
>TRBJ2-5|TRBV2|-|-
TGTGCCAGCAAGCGGACCAGCAACCAAGAGACCCAGTACTTC
CASKRTSNQETQYF
>TRBJ2-5|TRBV7-6|-|-
TGTGCCAGCAGTTCGAGGAGCCAAGAGACCCAGTACTTC
CASSSRSQETQYF
>TRBJ1-6|TRBV5-1|-|-
TGCGCCAGCAGCTTGGTGTCAGCGAATTCACCCCTCCACTTT
CASSLVSANSPLHF